This TCR beta chain was identified during a study of blood T cell repertoires in COVID-19. Assay used: immunoSEQ multiplex PCR; TCRdb lists only in-frame clones, some missing. Found here are about 220,000 clones, over 75% of them singletons; the top ten hold more than 3%. Germline-derived CDR1 and CDR2 are SGHRS and YFSETQ. The CDR3 length is 15 residues. The V and J ends lost 2 bases and 3 bases, in that order; junction bases with no gene match: 5. Source material: PBMCs or T cells enriched from blood (not recorded which). The sequence derives from a woman in her fifties or sixties who had recovered from COVID-19. The chain recombines TRBV5-1 with TRBJ1-5; TRBD1 agrees at 7 bases. Written as DNA, the CDR3 is TGCGCCAGCAGCTTCTCAGACAGGGTCAATCAGCCCCAGCATTTT. This encodes CASSFSDRVNQPQHF.